This is a list of T cell receptor beta chains from one sample in a study of blood T cells in healthy people across ages. MiXCR was run by TCRdb on the 5' RACE reads, yielding one entry per CDR3 protein. The data hold about 1.4 million distinct CDR3 sequences, with almost 60% observed a single time. What was sequenced was blood. The receptors were gathered from a man younger than 35 in good health. Both conserved end residues are part of each CDR3. A D gene is named only where the DNA matches it firmly. Clone size appears in some rows only: once, few, many, or a class for an expanded clone.

D	size	V	J	DNA	CDR3
TRBD2	.	TRBV6-1	TRBJ2-2	TGTGCCAGCAGCTCCCGGGCTAGCGGCTTCACCGGGGAGCTGTTTTTT	CASSSRASGFTGELFF
TRBD2	.	TRBV2	TRBJ2-7	TGTGCCAGCAGTGTAGTAGCGGGAGTACAGTACGAGCAGTACTTC	CASSVVAGVQYEQYF
TRBD2	.	TRBV7-2	TRBJ2-1	TGTGCCAGCAGCCCAACCCGGGGACTAGCGGGTTACAATGAGCAGTTCTTC	CASSPTRGLAGYNEQFF
.	.	TRBV11-1	TRBJ2-3	TGTGCCAGCAGCTTAGGCGGGCACACAGATACGCAGTATTTT	CASSLGGHTDTQYF
.	.	TRBV7-9	TRBJ2-7	TGTGCCAGCAGCTTAGCGGACGACGAGCAGTACTTC	CASSLADDEQYF
.	once	TRBV6-5	TRBJ2-6	TGTGCCAGCAGTTACGGACAGCTGTACTCTGGGGCCAACGTCCTGACTTTC	CASSYGQLYSGANVLTF
.	.	TRBV20-1	TRBJ2-2	TGCAGTGCCAAAGGGACTTGGGGGGAGCTGTTTTTT	CSAKGTWGELFF
.	.	TRBV6-1	TRBJ1-1	TGTGCCAGCAACGGTAACAGGGTGAGCAACACTGAAGCTTTCTTT	CASNGNRVSNTEAFF
TRBD1	.	TRBV25-1	TRBJ2-3	TGTGCCAGCAGTGAATTGGGACCGGGACAGGGGATGTTGGGTACGCAGTATTTT	CASSELGPGQGMLGTQYF
TRBD1	once	TRBV12-3/TRBV12-4	TRBJ1-4	TGTGCCAGCACGATCGGGACAGGGAATGAAAAACTGTTTTTT	CASTIGTGNEKLFF
.	.	TRBV6-5	TRBJ2-5	TGTGCCAGCAGTTATTTCCTCCCGGGGGACTCACAAGAGACCCAGTACTTC	CASSYFLPGDSQETQYF
.	few	TRBV6-5	TRBJ2-1	TGTGCCAGCAGTTCCGGCAGGGAGGTGCAGTTCTTC	CASSSGREVQFF
TRBD2	.	TRBV6-4	TRBJ2-2	TGTGCCAGCAGTGTGGGACTAGCGGGAGATACTACCGGGGAGCTGTTTTTT	CASSVGLAGDTTGELFF
.	once	TRBV27	TRBJ2-4	TGTGCCAGCAGCCCCGTGGGGCTAGCCAAAAACATTCAGTACTTC	CASSPVGLAKNIQYF
.	.	TRBV20-1	TRBJ2-7	TGCAGTGCTAGCCGTTCGACTCTCTACGAGCAGTACTTC	CSASRSTLYEQYF
TRBD2	.	TRBV4-2	TRBJ2-1	TGTGCCAGCAGCACTTCACTAGCGGGGGCCACATTCTCCTACAATGAGCAGTTCTTC	CASSTSLAGATFSYNEQFF
TRBD1	.	TRBV28	TRBJ1-2	TGTGCCAGCGGGTACCCGGACAGGGAACCTTATGGCTACACCTTC	CASGYPDREPYGYTF
TRBD2	few	TRBV2	TRBJ2-7	TGTGCCAGCAGGACGTCCCTAGCGGGGGGGCTCGACGAGCAGTACTTC	CASRTSLAGGLDEQYF
TRBD2	few	TRBV4-2	TRBJ2-7	TGTGCCAGCAGCCAGGAGCGGGGTTTAGTCGAGCAGTACTTC	CASSQERGLVEQYF
TRBD1	.	TRBV10-3	TRBJ2-7	TGTGCCATCAGCACAGGGGAAACCTACGAGCAGTACTTC	CAISTGETYEQYF
.	.	TRBV30	TRBJ1-2	TGTGCCTGGTTGACAGCCCTTGATGGCTACACCTTC	CAWLTALDGYTF
.	few	TRBV6-5	TRBJ2-5	TGTGCCAGCAGCCCGGGTGTGGGAGTGACCCAGTACTTC	CASSPGVGVTQYF
TRBD2	once	TRBV15	TRBJ2-5	TGTGCCACCAGCTCCCTAGCGGGAGGCGAGACCCAGTACTTC	CATSSLAGGETQYF
.	.	TRBV5-1	TRBJ2-3	TGCGCCAGCAGCTTGGACCGCAGGGGAAGCACAGATACGCAGTATTTT	CASSLDRRGSTDTQYF
.	.	TRBV7-2	TRBJ2-7	TGTGCCAGCAGCTTCCGGTTCGACGAGCAGTACTTC	CASSFRFDEQYF
.	.	TRBV7-2	TRBJ1-2	TGTGCCAGCAGCTTAGGGATATCGATGGGGGGCTATGGCTACACCTTC	CASSLGISMGGYGYTF
TRBD2	few	TRBV20-1	TRBJ2-1	TGCAGCCACCCGGGGGGGGCGGAGGCGGTGAATGAGCAGTTCTTC	CSHPGGAEAVNEQFF
.	.	TRBV11-2	TRBJ2-1	TGTGCCAGCAGCTTAAAGGGCCCCCTAAGCTCCTGCAATGAGCAGTTCTTC	CASSLKGPLSSCNEQFF
.	.	TRBV24-1	TRBJ2-3	TGTGCCACCAGTGATGTGCAAGGGGGAGATACGCAGTATTTT	CATSDVQGGDTQYF
.	.	TRBV7-9	TRBJ2-1	TGTGCCAGCAGCCAACTCAGTGGGATAGGGAATGAGCAGTTCTTC	CASSQLSGIGNEQFF
TRBD1	.	TRBV7-8	TRBJ1-1	TGTGCCAGCAGCTTCCGGGACAGGGTATACACTGAAGCTTTCTTT	CASSFRDRVYTEAFF
.	.	TRBV7-2	TRBJ2-5	TGTGCCAGCAGCCCATCCGGGACACTCGAAGAGACCCAGTACTTC	CASSPSGTLEETQYF
.	few	TRBV20-1	TRBJ2-1	TGCAGTGCTAGAGATATGGGGGCGGCTACCTACAATGAGCAGTTCTTC	CSARDMGAATYNEQFF
TRBD2	.	TRBV12-3/TRBV12-4	TRBJ2-5	TGTGCCAGCAGTTCGGCGGGAGGATTGGAGACCCAGTACTTC	CASSSAGGLETQYF
.	.	TRBV4-2	TRBJ2-7	TGTGCCAGCAGCCAAGAGGCGGGGCTAAGCTCCTACGAGCAGTACTTC	CASSQEAGLSSYEQYF
TRBD1	.	TRBV7-2	TRBJ1-1	TGTGCCAGCAGCGTGACAGGGCGGACTGAAGCTTTCTTT	CASSVTGRTEAFF
.	.	TRBV2	TRBJ2-5	TGTGCCAGCAGGCTTTCAGGAACCCAGTACTTC	CASRLSGTQYF
.	few	TRBV29-1	TRBJ1-2	TGCAGCGTTGAAGAGTGGGTTGGCTACACCTTC	CSVEEWVGYTF
TRBD2	.	TRBV15	TRBJ2-5	TGTGCCACCAGCAGAGGTGCTAGCGGCTACCAAGAGACCCAGTACTTC	CATSRGASGYQETQYF
.	.	TRBV9	TRBJ1-1	TGTGCCAGCAGCTTCCGGGGGGGTAGTACTGAAGCTTTCTTT	CASSFRGGSTEAFF
TRBD2	.	TRBV6-5	TRBJ2-7	TGTGCCAGCACCCCAGGGAGGGTTGGCTCCTACGAGCAGTACTTC	CASTPGRVGSYEQYF
.	once	TRBV2	TRBJ2-1	TGTGCCAGCAGTGAATGGGTGACAGGGCAGTTCTTC	CASSEWVTGQFF